These T cell receptor beta chains were read from a single sample in a study of T cell responses to AZD1222 COVID-19 vaccine. Here immunoSEQ multiplex PCR was the method, and the copy in TCRdb shows in-frame clones only, minus some. The sample consists of 150,000 to 200,000 clones, around 92% of them appearing once. The material sequenced was peripheral blood, taken on day 0 of AZD1222 vaccination. These receptors originate from an adult in good health. The CDR3 runs from the conserved cysteine through the conserved F or W. D genes are given only for firm matches. Expanded clones get a size class; other rows say once, few or many, or leave the size out.

abundance: -; d_gene: -; j_gene: TRBJ1-1; v_gene: TRBV27; len: 13; CDR3nt: TGTGCCAGCAGTTTTCTCGGCGGTCTTCAAGCTTTCTTT; CDR3aa: CASSFLGGLQAFF
abundance: -; d_gene: TRBD1; j_gene: TRBJ1-4; v_gene: TRBV3-1/TRBV3-2; len: 15; CDR3nt: TGTGCCAGCAGCCAAGGAGGGGACAGGGGGGAAAAACTGTTTTTT; CDR3aa: CASSQGGDRGEKLFF
abundance: -; d_gene: -; j_gene: TRBJ2-6; v_gene: TRBV6-1; len: 15; CDR3nt: TGTGCCAGCAGTGAATCTGGCTCTGGGGCCAACGTCCTGACTTTC; CDR3aa: CASSESGSGANVLTF
abundance: once; d_gene: TRBD2; j_gene: TRBJ2-7; v_gene: TRBV6-5; len: 16; CDR3nt: TGTGCCAGCAGTTACGTAGCGGGAGGGACCTCCTACGAGCAGTACTTC; CDR3aa: CASSYVAGGTSYEQYF
abundance: -; d_gene: -; j_gene: TRBJ1-1; v_gene: TRBV30; len: 11; CDR3nt: TGTGCCTGGAGTGCTCTAACTGAAGCTTTCTTT; CDR3aa: CAWSALTEAFF
abundance: -; d_gene: TRBD1; j_gene: TRBJ1-2; v_gene: TRBV28; len: 14; CDR3nt: TGTGCCAGCAGTACGGGACAGGGAGACTATGGCTACACCTTC; CDR3aa: CASSTGQGDYGYTF
abundance: -; d_gene: -; j_gene: TRBJ2-1; v_gene: TRBV7-9; len: 15; CDR3nt: TGTGCCAGCAGCTTAGGAAGTGTGACTAGCAATGAGCAGTTCTTC; CDR3aa: CASSLGSVTSNEQFF
abundance: -; d_gene: -; j_gene: TRBJ2-1; v_gene: TRBV11-2; len: 15; CDR3nt: TGTGCCAGCAGCCCACCGATGAGCTCCTACAATGAGCAGTTCTTC; CDR3aa: CASSPPMSSYNEQFF
abundance: -; d_gene: TRBD1; j_gene: TRBJ1-2; v_gene: TRBV18; len: 13; CDR3nt: TGTGCCAGCGGAGACAGGGAGGGCTATGGCTACACCTTC; CDR3aa: CASGDREGYGYTF
abundance: -; d_gene: -; j_gene: TRBJ1-3; v_gene: TRBV15; len: 13; CDR3nt: TGTGCCACCGCGGCAGGGGTGGGAAACACCATATATTTT; CDR3aa: CATAAGVGNTIYF
abundance: -; d_gene: -; j_gene: TRBJ1-2; v_gene: TRBV24-1; len: 14; CDR3nt: TGTGCCACCAGTGATTTCCCTACAGGGAATGGCTACACCTTC; CDR3aa: CATSDFPTGNGYTF
abundance: -; d_gene: -; j_gene: TRBJ1-6; v_gene: TRBV28; len: 16; CDR3nt: TGTGCCAGCAGTTTATCTGGCAGGGGTACATACTCACCCCTCCACTTT; CDR3aa: CASSLSGRGTYSPLHF
abundance: -; d_gene: -; j_gene: TRBJ1-4; v_gene: TRBV5-6; len: 14; CDR3nt: TGTGCCAGCAGCTCGTGGGGTCTCCAGGAAAAACTGTTTTTT; CDR3aa: CASSSWGLQEKLFF